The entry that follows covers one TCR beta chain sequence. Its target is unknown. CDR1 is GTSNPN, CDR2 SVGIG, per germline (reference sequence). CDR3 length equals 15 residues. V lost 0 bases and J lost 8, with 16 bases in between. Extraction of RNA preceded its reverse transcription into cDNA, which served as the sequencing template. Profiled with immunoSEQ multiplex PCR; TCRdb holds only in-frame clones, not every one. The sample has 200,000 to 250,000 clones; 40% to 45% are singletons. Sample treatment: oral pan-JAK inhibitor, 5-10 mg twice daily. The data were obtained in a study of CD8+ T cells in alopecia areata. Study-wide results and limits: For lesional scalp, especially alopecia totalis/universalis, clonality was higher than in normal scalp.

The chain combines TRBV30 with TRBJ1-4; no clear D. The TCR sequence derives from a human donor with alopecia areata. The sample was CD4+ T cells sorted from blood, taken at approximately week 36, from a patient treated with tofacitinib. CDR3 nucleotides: TGTGCCTGGAGTGTTTTCCCCGGACGCGGAGAAAAACTGTTTTTT. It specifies CAWSVFPGRGEKLFF.